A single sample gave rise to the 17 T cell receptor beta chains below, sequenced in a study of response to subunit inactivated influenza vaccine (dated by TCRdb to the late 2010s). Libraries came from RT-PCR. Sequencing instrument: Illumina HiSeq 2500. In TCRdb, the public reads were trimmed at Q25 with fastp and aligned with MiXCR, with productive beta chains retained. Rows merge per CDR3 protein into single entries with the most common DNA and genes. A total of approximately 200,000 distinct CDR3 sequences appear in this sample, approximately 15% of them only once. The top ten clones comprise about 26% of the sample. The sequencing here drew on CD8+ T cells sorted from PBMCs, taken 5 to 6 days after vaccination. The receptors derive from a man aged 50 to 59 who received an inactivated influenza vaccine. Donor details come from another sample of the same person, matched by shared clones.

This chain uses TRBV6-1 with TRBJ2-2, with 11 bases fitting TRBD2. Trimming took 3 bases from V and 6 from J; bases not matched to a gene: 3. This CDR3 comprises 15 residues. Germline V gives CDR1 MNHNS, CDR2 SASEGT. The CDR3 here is CASSDGLAGSGELFF. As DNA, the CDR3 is TGTGCCAGCAGTGACGGACTAGCGGGTTCCGGGGAGCTGTTTTTT.

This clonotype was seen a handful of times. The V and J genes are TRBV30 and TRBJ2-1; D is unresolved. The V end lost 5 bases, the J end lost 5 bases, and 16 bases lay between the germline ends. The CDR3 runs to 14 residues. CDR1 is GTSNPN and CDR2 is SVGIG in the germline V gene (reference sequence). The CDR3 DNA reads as TGTGCCTGGGCTCCGGGTCCGTCAGACAATGAGCAGTTCTTC. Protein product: CAWAPGPSDNEQFF.

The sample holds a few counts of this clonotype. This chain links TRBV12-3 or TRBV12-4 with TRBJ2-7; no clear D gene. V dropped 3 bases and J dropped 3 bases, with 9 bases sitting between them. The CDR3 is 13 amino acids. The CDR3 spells CASSFVFGYEQYF. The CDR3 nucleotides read TGTGCCAGCAGTTTTGTTTTCGGCTACGAGCAGTACTTC.

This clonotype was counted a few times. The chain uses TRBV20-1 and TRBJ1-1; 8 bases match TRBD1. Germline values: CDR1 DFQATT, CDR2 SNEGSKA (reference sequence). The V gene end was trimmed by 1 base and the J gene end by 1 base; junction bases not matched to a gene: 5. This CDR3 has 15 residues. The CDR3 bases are TGCAGTGCTAGAGTTAGAGGGACAGGGAACACTGAAGCTTTCTTT. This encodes CSARVRGTGNTEAFF.

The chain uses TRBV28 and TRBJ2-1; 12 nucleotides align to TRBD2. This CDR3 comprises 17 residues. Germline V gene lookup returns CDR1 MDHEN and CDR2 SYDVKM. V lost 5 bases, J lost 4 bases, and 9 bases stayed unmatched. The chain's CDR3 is CASSPPVLAGGYNEQFF. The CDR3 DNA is TGTGCCAGCAGTCCTCCGGTACTAGCGGGAGGATACAATGAGCAGTTCTTC.

CDR3 in amino acids: CASSQFGGVNTGELFF. For the CDR3, the DNA is TGTGCCAGCAGCCAGTTTGGGGGGGTCAACACCGGGGAGCTGTTTTTT. The chain recombines TRBV28 with TRBJ2-2; TRBD2 aligns across 7 bases. The CDR3 loop spans 16 amino acids. Trimming removed 6 bases from V and 2 bases from J; junction bases left unmatched: 9. Germline CDR1 MDHEN, CDR2 SYDVKM.

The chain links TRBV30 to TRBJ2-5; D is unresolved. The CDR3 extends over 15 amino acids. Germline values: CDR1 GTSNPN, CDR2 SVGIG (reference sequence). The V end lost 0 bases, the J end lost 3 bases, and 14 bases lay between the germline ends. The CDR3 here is CAWSVVAGIEETQYF. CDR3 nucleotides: TGTGCCTGGAGTGTGGTGGCCGGAATTGAAGAGACCCAGTACTTC.

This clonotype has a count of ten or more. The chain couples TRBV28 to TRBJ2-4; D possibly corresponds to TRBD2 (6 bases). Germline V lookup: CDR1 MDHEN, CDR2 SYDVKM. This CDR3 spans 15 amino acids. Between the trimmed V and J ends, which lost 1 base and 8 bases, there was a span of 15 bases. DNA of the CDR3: TGTGCCAGCAGTTTATCGGTAGCCGGGGAGGACATTCAGTACTTC. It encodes CASSLSVAGEDIQYF. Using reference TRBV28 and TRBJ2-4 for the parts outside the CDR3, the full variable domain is DVKVTQSSRYLVKRTGEKVFLECVQDMDHENMFWYRQDPGLGLRLIYFSYDVKMKEKGDIPEGYSVSREKKERFSLILESASTNQTSMYLCASSLSVAGEDIQYFGAGTRLSVL.

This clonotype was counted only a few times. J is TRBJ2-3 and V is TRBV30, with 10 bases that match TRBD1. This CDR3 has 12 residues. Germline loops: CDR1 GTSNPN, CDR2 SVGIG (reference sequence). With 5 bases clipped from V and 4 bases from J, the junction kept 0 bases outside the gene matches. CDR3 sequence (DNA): TGTGCCTGGGGACAGGGGGCAGATACGCAGTATTTT. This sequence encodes CAWGQGADTQYF.

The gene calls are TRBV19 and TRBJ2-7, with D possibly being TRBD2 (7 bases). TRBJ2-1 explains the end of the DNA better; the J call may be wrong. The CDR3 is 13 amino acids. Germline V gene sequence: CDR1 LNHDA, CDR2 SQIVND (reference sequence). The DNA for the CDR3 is TGTGCCAGTTGGGGGGGGGCTGTATACGAGCAGTTCTTC. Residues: CASWGGAVYEQFF.

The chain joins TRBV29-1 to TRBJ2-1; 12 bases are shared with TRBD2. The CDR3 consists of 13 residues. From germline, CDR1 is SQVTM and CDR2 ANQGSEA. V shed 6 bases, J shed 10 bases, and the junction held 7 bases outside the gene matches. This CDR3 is CSVGLAGPLEQFF. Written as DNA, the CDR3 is TGCAGCGTGGGACTAGCGGGTCCCCTCGAGCAGTTCTTC.

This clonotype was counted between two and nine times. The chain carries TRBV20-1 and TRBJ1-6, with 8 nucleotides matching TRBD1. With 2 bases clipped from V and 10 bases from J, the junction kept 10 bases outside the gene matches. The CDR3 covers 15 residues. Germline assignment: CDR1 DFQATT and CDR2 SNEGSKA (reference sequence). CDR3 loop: CSARNTDRGGSPLHF. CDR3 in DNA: TGCAGTGCTAGAAATACAGACAGGGGAGGATCACCCCTCCACTTT.

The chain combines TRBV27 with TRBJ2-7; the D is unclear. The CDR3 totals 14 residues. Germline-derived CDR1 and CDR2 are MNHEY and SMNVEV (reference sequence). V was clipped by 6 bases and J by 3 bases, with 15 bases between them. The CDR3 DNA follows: TGTGCCAGCAGCTCCCATGGGTTAGGCTACGAGCAGTACTTC. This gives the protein CASSSHGLGYEQYF.

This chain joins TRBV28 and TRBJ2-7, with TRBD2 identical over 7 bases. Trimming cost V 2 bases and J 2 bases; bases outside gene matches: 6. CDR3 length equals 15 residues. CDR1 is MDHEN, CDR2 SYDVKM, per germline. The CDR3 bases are TGTGCCAGCAGTTTAGCGGGAGAGTCCCCCTACGAGCAGTACTTC. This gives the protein CASSLAGESPYEQYF.

For the CDR3, the DNA is TGTGCCAGCAGCTTAGCATACAGTCAAGGATACGAGCAGTACTTC. Translating it yields CASSLAYSQGYEQYF. The V and J genes are TRBV11-2 and TRBJ2-7; D not certain. The CDR3 is 15 amino acids. Germline V gives CDR1 SGHAT, CDR2 FQNNGV. The V and J ends lost 1 base and 4 bases respectively, with 14 bases between them.

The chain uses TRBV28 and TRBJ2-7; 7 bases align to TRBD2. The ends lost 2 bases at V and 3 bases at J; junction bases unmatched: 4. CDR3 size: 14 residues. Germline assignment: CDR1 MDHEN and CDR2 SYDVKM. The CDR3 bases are TGTGCCAGCAGTTTAGGGAGGGAAATCTACGAGCAGTACTTC. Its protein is CASSLGREIYEQYF.

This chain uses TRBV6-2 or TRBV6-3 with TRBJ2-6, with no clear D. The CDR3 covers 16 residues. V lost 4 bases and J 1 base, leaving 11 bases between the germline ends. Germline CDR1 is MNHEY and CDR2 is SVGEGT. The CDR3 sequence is CASSWRSWSGANVLTF. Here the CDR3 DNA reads TGTGCCAGCAGTTGGCGATCTTGGTCTGGGGCCAACGTCCTGACTTTC.